This TCR beta chain was profiled in a study of T cell changes during pregnancy in multiple sclerosis (dated by TCRdb to 2018 to 2020). For the wider study: The study examined how the T cell repertoire changed over the course of pregnancy in women with multiple sclerosis.

The method was the immunoSEQ multiplex PCR assay. TCRdb stores this immuneACCESS table with in-frame sequences only. Part of the clones is absent; in the studies checked, under half of the shortfall reflects unresolved V genes, and no reason is known for the rest. This sample has 88,000 or so clones in its table, and under 95% of those were observed once. Over 1.1% of the sample rests with the top ten. The CDR3, cysteine through phenylalanine, is 15 amino acids long. Just CDR3 DNA is preserved here, 45 bases in frame from base 1. Relative to germline, V is 1 base shorter and J is 0 bases shorter, with 9 bases between their ends. Per the germline V gene, SNHLY is the CDR1 and FYNNEI is the CDR2. Comment on this clone: Its antigen is currently not known. No quality values exist for individual bases; no much larger clone is one base distant.

The chain joins TRBV2 to TRBJ1-1; there is no confident call for the D gene. The sequencing used peripheral blood, collected before pregnancy. The receptor comes from a female donor with multiple sclerosis, enrolled in a pregnancy study. The DNA is as follows: TGTGCCAGCAGTGAAGGTAGAGTTGTGAACACTGAAGCTTTCTTT. Its protein product is CASSEGRVVNTEAFF.